This entry describes one T cell receptor beta chain. The CDR3 carries no conserved terminal phenylalanine or tryptophan, so it likely arises from a read error. The CDR3 has 15 residues. V was trimmed by 5 bases and J by 0 bases, leaving 13 bases between them. Germline lookup yields CDR1 MNHEY and CDR2 SVGAGI. No cell sorting was done before RNA was extracted from the tissue. This non-tumor lung sample came from over 3 cm beyond the tumor edge. A modified ARM-PCR protocol with three rounds of nested PCR amplified TCRbeta. Each CDR3 protein is one row after TCRdb ran MiXCR on the multiplex PCR reads. The sample has some 80,000 distinct CDR3 sequences, over 65% seen once. These data are taken from a study of tumor and adjacent non-tumor tissue in lung cancer. On the study more broadly: Samples averaged around 4 million productive TCRbeta reads each.

This TCR was recovered from a man aged 70-80 years with non-small cell lung cancer. Sequenced sample: distant non-tumor lung tissue. This chain uses TRBV6-5 with TRBJ1-1; tentative D call: TRBD1 (5 bases). The CDR3 loop reads CASSRRRGMNTEAFI. The CDR3 DNA follows: TGTGCCAGCAGTCGAAGACGGGGCATGAACACTGAAGCTTTCATT.